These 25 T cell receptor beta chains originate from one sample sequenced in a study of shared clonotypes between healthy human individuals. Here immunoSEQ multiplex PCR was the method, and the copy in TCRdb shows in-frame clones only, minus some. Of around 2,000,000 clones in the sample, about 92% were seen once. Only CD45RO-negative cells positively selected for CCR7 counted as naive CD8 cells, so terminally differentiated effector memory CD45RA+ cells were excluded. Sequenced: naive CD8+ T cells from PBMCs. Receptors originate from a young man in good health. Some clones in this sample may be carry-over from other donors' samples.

The CDR3 spells CASSLGSGSSYNEQFF. Here the CDR3 DNA reads TGTGCCAGCAGCCTGGGGAGTGGGAGCTCCTACAATGAGCAGTTCTTC. The chain is built from TRBV14 and TRBJ2-1, with D perhaps matching TRBD2 (5 bases). Germline values: CDR1 SGHDN, CDR2 FVKESK. Trimming took 4 bases from V and 0 from J, leaving 13 bases between them. This CDR3 has 16 amino acids.

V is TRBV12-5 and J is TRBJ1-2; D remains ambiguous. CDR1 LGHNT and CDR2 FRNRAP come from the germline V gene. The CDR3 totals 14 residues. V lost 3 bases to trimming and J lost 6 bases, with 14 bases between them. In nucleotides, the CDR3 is TGTGCTAGTGGTTTTGACACGGACCCCAATGGCTACACCTTC. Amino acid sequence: CASGFDTDPNGYTF.

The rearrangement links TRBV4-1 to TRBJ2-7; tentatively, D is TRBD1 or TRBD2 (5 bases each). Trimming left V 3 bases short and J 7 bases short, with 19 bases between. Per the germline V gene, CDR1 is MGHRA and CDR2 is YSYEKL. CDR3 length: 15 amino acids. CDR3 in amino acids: CASSHVRDPGEEQYF. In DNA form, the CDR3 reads TGCGCCAGCAGCCATGTCCGGGACCCCGGAGAGGAGCAGTACTTC.

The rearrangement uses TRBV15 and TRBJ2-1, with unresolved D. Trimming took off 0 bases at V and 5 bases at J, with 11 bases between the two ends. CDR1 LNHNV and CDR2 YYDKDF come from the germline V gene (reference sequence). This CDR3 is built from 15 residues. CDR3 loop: CATSRESDLDNEQFF. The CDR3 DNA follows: TGTGCCACCAGCAGAGAGTCAGACCTAGACAATGAGCAGTTCTTC.

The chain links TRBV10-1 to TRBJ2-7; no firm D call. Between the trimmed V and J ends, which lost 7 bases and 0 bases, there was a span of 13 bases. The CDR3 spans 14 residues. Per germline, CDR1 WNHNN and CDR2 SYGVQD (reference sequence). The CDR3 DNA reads TGCGCCAGCACCTATGGTGCCGGCTCCTACGAGCAGTACTTC. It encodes CASTYGAGSYEQYF.

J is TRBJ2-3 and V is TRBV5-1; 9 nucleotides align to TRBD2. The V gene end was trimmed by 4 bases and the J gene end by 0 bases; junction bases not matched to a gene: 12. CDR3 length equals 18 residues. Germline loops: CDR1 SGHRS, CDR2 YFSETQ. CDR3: CASSETSGTHLSTDTQYF. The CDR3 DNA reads TGCGCCAGCAGCGAGACTAGCGGAACCCACTTAAGCACAGATACGCAGTATTTT.

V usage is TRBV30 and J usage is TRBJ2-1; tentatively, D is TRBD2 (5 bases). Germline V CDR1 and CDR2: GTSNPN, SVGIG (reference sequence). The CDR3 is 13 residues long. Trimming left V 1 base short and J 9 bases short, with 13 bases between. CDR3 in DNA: TGTGCCTGGAGTGCCGACTATCAACTTGAGCAGTTCTTC. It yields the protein CAWSADYQLEQFF.

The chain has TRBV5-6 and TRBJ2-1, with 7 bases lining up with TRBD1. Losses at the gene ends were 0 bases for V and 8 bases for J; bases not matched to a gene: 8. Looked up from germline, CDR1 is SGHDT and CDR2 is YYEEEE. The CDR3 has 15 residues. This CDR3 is CASSLVDRGLDEQFF. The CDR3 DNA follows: TGTGCCAGCAGCTTGGTAGATAGGGGGCTGGATGAGCAGTTCTTC.

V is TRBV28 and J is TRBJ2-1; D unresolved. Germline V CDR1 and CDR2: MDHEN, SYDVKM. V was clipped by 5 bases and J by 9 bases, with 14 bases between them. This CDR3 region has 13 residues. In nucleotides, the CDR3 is TGTGCCAGCAGTAAGCAAAACCCCGGTGAGCAGTTCTTC. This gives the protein CASSKQNPGEQFF.

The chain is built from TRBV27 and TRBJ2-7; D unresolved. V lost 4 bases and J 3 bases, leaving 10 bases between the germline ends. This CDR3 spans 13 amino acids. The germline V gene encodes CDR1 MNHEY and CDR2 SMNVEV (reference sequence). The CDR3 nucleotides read TGTGCCAGCAGTTATGAGGACGGCTACGAGCAGTACTTC. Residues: CASSYEDGYEQYF.

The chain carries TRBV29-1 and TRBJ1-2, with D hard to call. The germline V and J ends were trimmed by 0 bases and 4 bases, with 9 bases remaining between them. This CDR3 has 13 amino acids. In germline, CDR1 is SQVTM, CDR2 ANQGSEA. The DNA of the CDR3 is TGCAGCGTTGAAGATTGGACGGCCTATGGCTACACCTTC. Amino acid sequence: CSVEDWTAYGYTF.

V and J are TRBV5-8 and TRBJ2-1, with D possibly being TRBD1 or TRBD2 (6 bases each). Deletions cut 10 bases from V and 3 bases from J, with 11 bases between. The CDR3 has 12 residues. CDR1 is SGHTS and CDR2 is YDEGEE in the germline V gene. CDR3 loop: CAGGTYYNEQFF. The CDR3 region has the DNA TGTGCCGGGGGGACATACTACAATGAGCAGTTCTTC.

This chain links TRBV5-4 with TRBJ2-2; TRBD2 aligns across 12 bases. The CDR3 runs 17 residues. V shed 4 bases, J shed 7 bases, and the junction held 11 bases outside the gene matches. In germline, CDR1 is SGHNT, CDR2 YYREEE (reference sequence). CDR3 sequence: CASSLGLAGFIDGELFF. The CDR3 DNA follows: TGTGCCAGCAGCCTGGGACTAGCGGGTTTTATTGACGGGGAGCTGTTTTTT.

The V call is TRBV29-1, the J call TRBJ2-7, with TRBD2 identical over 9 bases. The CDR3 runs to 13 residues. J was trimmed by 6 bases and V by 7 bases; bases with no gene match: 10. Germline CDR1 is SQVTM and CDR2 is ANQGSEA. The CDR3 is CSALTSGGVEQYF. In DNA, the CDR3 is TGCAGCGCACTGACTAGCGGAGGCGTCGAGCAGTACTTC.

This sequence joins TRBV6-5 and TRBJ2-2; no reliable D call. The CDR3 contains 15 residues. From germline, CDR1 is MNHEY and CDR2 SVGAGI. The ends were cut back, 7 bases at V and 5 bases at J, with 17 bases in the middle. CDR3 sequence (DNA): TGTGCCAGCACGCACACGACCCTAGATACCGGGGAGCTGTTTTTT. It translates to CASTHTTLDTGELFF.

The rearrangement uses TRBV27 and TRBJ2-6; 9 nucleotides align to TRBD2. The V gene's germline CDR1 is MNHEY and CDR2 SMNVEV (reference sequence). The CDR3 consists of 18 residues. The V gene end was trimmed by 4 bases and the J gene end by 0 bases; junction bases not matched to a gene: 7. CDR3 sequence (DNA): TGTGCCAGCAGTTGGTTAGCGGGAGTGAGCTCTGGGGCCAACGTCCTGACTTTC. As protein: CASSWLAGVSSGANVLTF.

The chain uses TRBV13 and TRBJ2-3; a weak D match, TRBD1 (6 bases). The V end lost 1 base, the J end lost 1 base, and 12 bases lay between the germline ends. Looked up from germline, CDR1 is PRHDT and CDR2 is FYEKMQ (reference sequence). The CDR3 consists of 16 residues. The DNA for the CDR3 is TGTGCCAGCAGCTTAGAGGGGTCAGGGGGCACAGATACGCAGTATTTT. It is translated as CASSLEGSGGTDTQYF.

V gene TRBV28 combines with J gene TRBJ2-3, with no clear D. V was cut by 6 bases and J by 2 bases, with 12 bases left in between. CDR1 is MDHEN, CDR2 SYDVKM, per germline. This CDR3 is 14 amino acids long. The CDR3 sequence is CASSLTTSTDTQYF. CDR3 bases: TGTGCCAGCAGCCTTACCACTTCCACAGATACGCAGTATTTT. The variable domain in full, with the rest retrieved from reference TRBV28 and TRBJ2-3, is DVKVTQSSRYLVKRTGEKVFLECVQDMDHENMFWYRQDPGLGLRLIYFSYDVKMKEKGDIPEGYSVSREKKERFSLILESASTNQTSMYLCASSLTTSTDTQYFGPGTRLTVL.

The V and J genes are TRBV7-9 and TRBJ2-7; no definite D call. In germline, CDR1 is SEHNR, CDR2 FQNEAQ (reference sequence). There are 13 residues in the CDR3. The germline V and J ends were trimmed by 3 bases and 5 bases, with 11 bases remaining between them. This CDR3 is CASSFSRMDEQYF. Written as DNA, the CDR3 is TGTGCCAGCAGCTTTTCCCGCATGGACGAGCAGTACTTC.

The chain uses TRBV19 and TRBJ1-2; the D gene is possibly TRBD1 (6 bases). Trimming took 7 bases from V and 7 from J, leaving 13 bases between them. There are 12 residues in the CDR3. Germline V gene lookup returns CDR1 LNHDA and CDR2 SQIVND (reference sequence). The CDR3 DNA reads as TGTGCCAGTACGACGACAGGTGTTGGCTACACCTTC. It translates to CASTTTGVGYTF.

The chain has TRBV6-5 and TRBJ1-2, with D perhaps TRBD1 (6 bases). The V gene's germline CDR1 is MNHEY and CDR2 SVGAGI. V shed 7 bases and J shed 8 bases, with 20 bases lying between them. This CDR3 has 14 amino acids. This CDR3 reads CASTVSSQGGGYTF. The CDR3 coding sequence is TGTGCCAGCACGGTATCGTCACAGGGAGGGGGCTACACCTTC.

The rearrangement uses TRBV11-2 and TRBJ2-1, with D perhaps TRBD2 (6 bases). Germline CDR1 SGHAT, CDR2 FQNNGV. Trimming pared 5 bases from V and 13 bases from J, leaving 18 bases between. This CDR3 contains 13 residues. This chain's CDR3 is CASSARTIENQFF. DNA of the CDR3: TGTGCCAGCAGCGCCCGGACTATCGAGAACCAGTTCTTC.

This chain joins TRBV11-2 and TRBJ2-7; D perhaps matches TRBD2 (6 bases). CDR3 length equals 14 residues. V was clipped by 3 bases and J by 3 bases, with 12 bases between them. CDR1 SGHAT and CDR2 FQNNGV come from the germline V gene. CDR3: CASSLVVAVYEQYF. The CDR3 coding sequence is TGTGCCAGCAGCTTGGTCGTAGCGGTCTACGAGCAGTACTTC.

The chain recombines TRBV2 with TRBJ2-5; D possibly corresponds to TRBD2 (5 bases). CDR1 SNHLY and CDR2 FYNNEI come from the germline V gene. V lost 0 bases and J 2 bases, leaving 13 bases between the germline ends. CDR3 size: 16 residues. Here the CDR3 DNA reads TGTGCCAGCAGTGAAGCGGTCCGGGATGCACAAGAGACCCAGTACTTC. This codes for CASSEAVRDAQETQYF.

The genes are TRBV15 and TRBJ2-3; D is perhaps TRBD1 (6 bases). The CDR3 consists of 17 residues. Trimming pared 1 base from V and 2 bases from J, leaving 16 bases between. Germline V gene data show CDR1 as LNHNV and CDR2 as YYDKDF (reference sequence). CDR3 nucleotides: TGTGCCACCAGCAGAGCCCTTCGACAGGCCGACACAGATACGCAGTATTTT. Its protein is CATSRALRQADTDTQYF.